This record concerns one TCR beta chain sequence. Its antigen is still unknown. This record comes from a study of T cell clusters in autoimmune cytopenias (dated by TCRdb to about 2019). At the level of the whole study: Among healthy donor controls, the mean age was 56 years, the median age was around 60 years, and 22 of 43 were female. For primary cytopenia, the controls were fewer than 30 age-matched healthy donors, and for secondary cytopenia, the controls were around 15 age-matched CLL patients. The study was designed to test whether a disease-specific immune repertoire signature usable as a blood-based biomarker is carried by autoimmune cytopenia patients. Per sample, TRB sequencing gave a median depth of about 50,000 reads and a median of about 2,500 distinct TRB clonotypes. The comparison group for autoimmune hepatitis repertoires was some 22 healthy donors matched for age and sex. In autoimmune cytopenia patients, peripheral blood TRB and IGH repertoires were sequenced during active disease and over treatment follow-up, together with healthy, CLL and autoimmune hepatitis controls.

The CDR3 runs 17 residues from the cysteine to the phenylalanine. Only the protein is available. According to the germline V gene, CDR1 reads SGHTA and CDR2 reads FQGNSA. TRB rearrangements were amplified by multiplex PCR following a touch-down protocol, with the TRB-A and TRB-B primer pools mixed in one tube. Illumina adapters and sample indices were added to the amplicons through two consecutive PCR reactions performed with Phusion HS II polymerase. The amplicons were gel-purified using the NucleoSpin Gel and PCR Clean-up kit, after which quantification was performed by Qubit and quality was checked on an Agilent 2100 Bioanalyzer. Sequencing of the libraries was performed on an Illumina MiSeq with 600-cycle, single-indexed, paired-end runs. Regarding the original processing steps: Alignment and assembly of TRB reads were performed with MiXCR version 2.1.12 and the default MiXCR reference library. A clone was defined by each unique CDR3 nucleotide sequence, and the analysis included only productive sequences with two or more reads. Repertoire diversity was assessed with alpha-parameterized diversity profiles (alpha 0 to 5), including the Shannon (alpha 1) and Simpson (alpha 2) indices, which were computed with an R script. Combinatorial TRB VJ usage was calculated with the tcR package and was compared between cohorts by principal component analysis performed with ade4. GLIPH clustering of TCRbeta CDR3s was carried out on cohort pairs matched by age and read depth, and cluster frequencies were compared by Wilcoxon test. Reads reprocessed by TCRdb are summarized as one entry per CDR3 protein sequence, and DNA is absent. The V and J calls, along with clone size, are taken from TCRdb and not from the paper's own processing. The table for this sample shows 9,500 to 12,000 distinct CDR3 sequences. The ten largest clones capture under 5% of the sample.

TRB amplification used about 0.25 ug of peripheral blood genomic DNA, 41,000 or so genome equivalents, per sample. Overall study results and their limits: The cluster-lack signature was not seen for secondary cytopenia versus CLL, apparently masked by the dominant lymphoma-associated repertoire. GLIPH results suggested that primary autoimmune cytopenia patients were missing physiological T cell clusters, with approximately 52 clusters found only in healthy donors compared with some 17 found only in patients. TRB repertoire shifts, with less even repertoires in secondary cytopenia and CLL, mostly reflected lymphoma bias rather than autoimmunity. Almost three-fold more exclusive TRB clusters were observed in healthy donors than in active autoimmune hepatitis patients, consistent with an autoimmunity-wide signature. The T cell clusters were defined in silico only, and their functional role remained to be validated experimentally.

These data were likewise used in another study, on T cell repertoires in aging, cancer and after chemotherapy. From that second study: Six donor age groups were covered, ranging from 30 or younger up to 70 or older, and each group contained at least three individuals. TCR repertoires from healthy donor controls were recorded over periods of several months to years and showed clear clonal overlap between repeated samplings. The complete dataset included around 9 million TCR reads. Significantly lower blood TCR diversity and higher clonality were observed in untreated patients with hematological or solid cancers than in age-matched healthy donors. Declining TCR diversity with age in healthy donors was mainly explained by loss of richness; in cancer patients, loss of evenness also contributed. In both cancer cohorts, the median generation probability rose over the chemotherapy interval, which suggests that the repertoire was reconstituted through rebound thymic output. According to the authors, the repertoire data do not permit conclusions about immunological memory after chemotherapy. To examine immunoaging and T cell reconstitution after chemotherapy, the study profiled TCR beta repertoires in peripheral blood from healthy donors and cancer patients. A cohort of 220 or so cancer patients (94 with hematological and roughly 120 with solid cancers) was assembled, and approximately 95 healthy donors were included as a reference group. TRB sequences were processed with MiXCR versions 2.12 and 3.0.5. The repertoire metrics were Shannon diversity, evenness, clonality (calculated as one minus evenness), and diversity profiles parameterized by alpha from 0 to 5. Generation probabilities of clones in paired pre- and post-chemotherapy samples were computed with the IGoR algorithm.

The origin of this receptor is a human donor in good health. This chain joins TRBV7-2 to TRBJ2-1; the D gene TCRdb calls, TRBD1, cannot be checked with no DNA. The sequenced sample consisted of peripheral blood. The CDR3 region reads CASRSPPYGGQGNEQFF.